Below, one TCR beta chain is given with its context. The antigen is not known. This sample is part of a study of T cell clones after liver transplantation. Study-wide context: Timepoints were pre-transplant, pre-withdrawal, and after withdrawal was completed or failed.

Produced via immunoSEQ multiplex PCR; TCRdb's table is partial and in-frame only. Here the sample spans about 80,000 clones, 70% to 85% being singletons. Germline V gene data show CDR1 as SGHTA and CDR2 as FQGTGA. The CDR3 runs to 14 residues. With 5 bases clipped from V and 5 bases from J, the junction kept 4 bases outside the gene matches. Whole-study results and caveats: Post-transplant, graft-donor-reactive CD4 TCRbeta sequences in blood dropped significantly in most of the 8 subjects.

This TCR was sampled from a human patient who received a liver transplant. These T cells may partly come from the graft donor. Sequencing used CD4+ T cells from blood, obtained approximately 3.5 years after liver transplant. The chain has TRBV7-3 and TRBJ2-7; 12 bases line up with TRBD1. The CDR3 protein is CASSPGTGGDEQYF. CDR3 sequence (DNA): TGTGCCAGCAGCCCCGGGACAGGGGGCGACGAGCAGTACTTC.